Shown below are 20 T cell receptor beta chains from a single sample sequenced in a study of regulatory T cells in long-lasting Graves disease. In building TCR beta libraries, iRepertoire HTBI primers were used together with Arm-PCR of CDR3 regions. TCRdb analysed the multiplex PCR reads with MiXCR anew, one entry per CDR3 protein. In the table there are hundreds of thousands of distinct CDR3 sequences, roughly 15% of which are singletons. As for time point: newly diagnosed GD, antithyroid drugs for less than 3 months. RNA extracted from PBMCs served as the sequencing template. This same sample was also part of a study on T cells in Graves' hyperthyroidism and ophthalmopathy.

Here the sequenced sample was peripheral blood mononuclear cells (PBMCs), taken at new diagnosis, from a patient treated with antithyroid drugs. These receptors all stem from a woman aged 30 to 39 with Graves disease.

This clonotype appeared many times. The rearrangement joins TRBV20-1 to TRBJ1-1, with D possibly being TRBD1 (6 bases). The CDR3 covers 17 residues. Germline CDR1 and CDR2: DFQATT and SNEGSKA (reference sequence). V was trimmed by 1 base and J by 3 bases, leaving 21 bases between them. The CDR3 loop reads CSARGSEVRGEDTEAFF. As DNA, the CDR3 is TGCAGTGCTAGAGGCTCAGAAGTCAGGGGCGAGGACACTGAAGCTTTCTTT.

This clonotype was recorded at least ten times. V is TRBV2 and J is TRBJ1-4; no reliable D call. The CDR3 runs to 13 residues. Trimming took 10 bases from V and 4 from J, leaving 13 bases between them. Per the germline V gene, CDR1 is SNHLY and CDR2 is FYNNEI. CDR3 amino acids: CATSRTNNEKLFF. CDR3 DNA: TGTGCCACCAGCAGGACTAATAATGAAAAACTGTTTTTT.

The J gene is TRBJ2-2, the V gene TRBV7-2; D is possibly TRBD1 (7 bases). Germline V gene data show CDR1 as SGHTA and CDR2 as FQGNSA. The CDR3 sequence is 17 residues long. V gave up 5 bases and J gave up 1 base, with 17 bases separating them. CDR3 loop: CASSLTGAGGNTGELFF. As DNA, the CDR3 is TGTGCCAGCAGCCTCACGGGGGCAGGGGGGAACACCGGGGAGCTGTTTTTT.

In its sample, this clonotype was seen a few times. V gene TRBV19 combines with J gene TRBJ2-7; D remains ambiguous. V was cut by 5 bases and J by 2 bases, with 13 bases left in between. Germline CDR1 is LNHDA and CDR2 is SQIVND (reference sequence). CDR3 length equals 14 residues. DNA of the CDR3: TGTGCCAGTAGTTCCCGGACGGCCCCCTACGAGCAGTACTTC. The encoded protein is CASSSRTAPYEQYF.

This clonotype was observed a few times. V and J are TRBV6-2 or TRBV6-3 and TRBJ2-4, with 9 bases matching TRBD2. V shed 4 bases and J 5 bases; nucleotides not matched to a gene: 6. The CDR3 loop spans 15 amino acids. Germline values: CDR1 MNHEY, CDR2 SVGEGT. CDR3 residues: CASSSLAGGENIQYF. The CDR3, as DNA: TGTGCCAGCAGTTCCTTGGCGGGAGGGGAAAACATTCAGTACTTC.

This clonotype was seen repeatedly, ten times or more. CDR3 bases: TGTGCCAGCAGCCCCCAGGCGACACTTAGCAATCAGCCCCAGCATTTT. As protein: CASSPQATLSNQPQHF. The rearrangement joins TRBV2 to TRBJ1-5; D call uncertain. Germline-derived CDR1 and CDR2 are SNHLY and FYNNEI. CDR3 size: 16 residues. V lost 6 bases and J 0 bases, leaving 15 bases between the germline ends.

Only a few counts were recorded for this clonotype. This chain connects TRBV5-1 to TRBJ1-5; D is ambiguous. The CDR3 has 15 residues. Germline assignment: CDR1 SGHRS and CDR2 YFSETQ. V lost 0 bases and J lost 5, with 12 bases in between. In nucleotides, the CDR3 is TGCGCCAGCAGCTTGGAAGGGCGCGCGGATCAGCCCCAGCATTTT. It encodes CASSLEGRADQPQHF.

This clonotype was counted ten times or more. This chain links TRBV12-3 or TRBV12-4 with TRBJ2-7, with D unresolved. V was shortened by 3 bases and J by 3 bases, with 6 bases between the two germline ends. This CDR3 contains 12 residues. CDR3: CASSFGYYEQYF. In DNA, the CDR3 is TGTGCCAGCAGTTTCGGATACTACGAGCAGTACTTC.

This clonotype was counted ten times or more. Written as DNA, the CDR3 is TGCAGTGCTAGATTACCGGGACTGGAGGCCTCGGAGCAGTTCTTC. The encoded protein is CSARLPGLEASEQFF. The chain couples TRBV20-1 to TRBJ2-1; a weak D match, TRBD2 (6 bases). V gave up 2 bases and J gave up 10 bases, with 21 bases separating them. This CDR3 is built from 15 residues. Germline V gene data show CDR1 as DFQATT and CDR2 as SNEGSKA (reference sequence).

This clonotype was seen at least ten times. The rearrangement links TRBV11-2 to TRBJ2-7; 10 positions agree with TRBD1. The J segment lost 3 bases and the V segment lost 4 bases, leaving 6 bases of the junction unmatched. The CDR3 extends over 15 amino acids. Per the germline V gene, CDR1 is SGHAT and CDR2 is FQNNGV. In nucleotides, the CDR3 is TGTGCCAGCAGCTCCTTAAGGGACAGGGGCTACGAGCAGTACTTC. Its protein is CASSSLRDRGYEQYF. The entire variable domain, with the rest obtained from reference TRBV11-2 and TRBJ2-7, is as follows: EAGVAQSPRYKIIEKRQSVAFWCNPISGHATLYWYQQILGQGPKLLIQFQNNGVVDDSQLPKDRFSAERLKGVDSTLKIQPAKLEDSAVYLCASSSLRDRGYEQYFGPGTRLTVT.

At least ten counts were recorded for this clonotype. In DNA, the CDR3 is TGTGCCAGCAGTGATGTTGGGACAGTCCACACCGGGGAGCTGTTTTTT. Its translation: CASSDVGTVHTGELFF. The chain couples TRBV2 to TRBJ2-2; 7 bases match TRBD1. The CDR3 is made up of 16 amino acids. The germline V gene encodes CDR1 SNHLY and CDR2 FYNNEI. J lost 3 bases, V lost 3 bases, and 7 bases had no gene match.

This clonotype was found many times. V usage is TRBV7-2 and J usage is TRBJ2-7; D gene ambiguous. V shed 5 bases and J shed 0 bases, with 11 bases lying between them. Germline-derived CDR1 and CDR2 are SGHTA and FQGNSA. The CDR3 covers 14 residues. The CDR3 loop reads CASSQTESSYEQYF. The CDR3 DNA follows: TGTGCCAGCAGCCAGACTGAGAGCTCCTACGAGCAGTACTTC.

CDR3 in DNA: TGTGCCAGCAGCGGCTCGCTGGGTGGGGTAGGGCGATCGGGGGCCAACGTCCTGACTTTC. Translated: CASSGSLGGVGRSGANVLTF. The chain joins TRBV7-9 to TRBJ2-6; no firm D call. V was trimmed by 5 bases and J by 4 bases, leaving 27 bases between them. This CDR3 is 20 amino acids long. The V gene's germline CDR1 is SEHNR and CDR2 FQNEAQ (reference sequence).

The chain links TRBV2 to TRBJ2-2, with a tentative D call TRBD2 (6 bases). CDR3 length: 15 amino acids. CDR1 is SNHLY and CDR2 is FYNNEI in the germline V gene. V was pared by 7 bases and J by 5 bases, with 17 bases between. The CDR3 DNA reads TGTGCCAGCATCCGTGACACCGCGGGGACCGGGGAGCTGTTTTTT. It is translated as CASIRDTAGTGELFF.

The chain recombines TRBV20-1 with TRBJ1-2; no reliable D call. The CDR3 contains 17 residues. Germline V gene sequence: CDR1 DFQATT, CDR2 SNEGSKA (reference sequence). CDR3 in amino acids: CTIATGNSIHLVGGYTF. In DNA form, the CDR3 reads TGCACAATCGCGACCGGGAACTCCATCCACCTCGTAGGTGGCTACACCTTC.

The chain is built from TRBV20-1 and TRBJ1-1; a possible D gene is TRBD1 (6 bases). Looked up from germline, CDR1 is DFQATT and CDR2 is SNEGSKA (reference sequence). The V and J ends lost 2 bases and 0 bases respectively, with 16 bases between them. This CDR3 is built from 16 residues. The CDR3 loop reads CSARLDRFSMNTEAFF. The CDR3 DNA follows: TGCAGTGCTAGACTGGACAGATTCTCAATGAACACTGAAGCTTTCTTT.

This chain links TRBV20-1 with TRBJ2-7; TRBD2 is a possible D gene (6 bases). Trimming shortened V by 1 base and J by 0 bases, and 13 bases separated the two germline ends. This CDR3 region has 15 residues. Germline V CDR1 and CDR2: DFQATT, SNEGSKA (reference sequence). The CDR3 reads CSARVQGLSSYEQYF. The CDR3, as DNA: TGCAGTGCTAGAGTTCAGGGACTTAGCTCCTACGAGCAGTACTTC.

A few counts support this clonotype. The chain links TRBV5-5 to TRBJ2-7, with D tentatively TRBD1 (6 bases). V was cut by 5 bases and J by 0 bases, with 15 bases left in between. The CDR3 contains 15 residues. Germline CDR1 is SGHKS and CDR2 is YYEKEE (reference sequence). The chain's CDR3 is CASSFFGTISYEQYF. The CDR3 DNA reads TGTGCCAGCAGTTTCTTCGGGACAATCTCCTACGAGCAGTACTTC.

This clonotype was seen ten or more times. The chain carries TRBV29-1 and TRBJ2-1, with D hard to call. Looked up from germline, CDR1 is SQVTM and CDR2 is ANQGSEA. The CDR3 has 12 residues. Trimming pared 7 bases from V and 10 bases from J, leaving 17 bases between. In DNA form, the CDR3 reads TGCAGCGCCTCGGCCCTCCGTTGGGAGCAGTTCTTC. It specifies CSASALRWEQFF.

This chain connects TRBV25-1 to TRBJ1-3, with TRBD1 matching over 7 bases. The CDR3 is made up of 15 amino acids. Germline values: CDR1 MGHDK, CDR2 SYGVNS. V dropped 6 bases and J dropped 0; count of bases not matched to a gene: 5. This CDR3 is CASSQTGSSGNTIYF. In DNA, the CDR3 is TGTGCCAGCAGCCAGACAGGGTCCTCTGGAAACACCATATATTTT.